Listed here are 10 T cell receptor beta chains from one sample, sequenced in a study of cytomegalovirus exposure and HLA in healthy donors (dated 2017 in TCRdb). Receptor amplification or capture employed the immunoSEQ multiplex PCR assay. A mixture of 60 forward primers for TCR Vbeta segments and 13 reverse primers for TCR Jbeta segments was used in the multiplex PCR. Here the immuneACCESS table is served through TCRdb, limited to in-frame sequences with V and J called. Missing clones are a known gap in these copies; in checked studies unresolved V genes cover under half, and the rest lacks a known reason. For this sample the table gives more than 110,000 clones, of which about three quarters were detected only once. The ten most abundant clones make up 3% to 5% of the sample. The sequenced material came from PBMCs. Receptor source: a male donor in good health and CMV-seronegative.

The chain is built from TRBV4-3 and TRBJ1-1; no clear D. Germline V CDR1 and CDR2: LGHNA, YSLEER. V was cut by 1 base and J by 5 bases, with 14 bases left in between. The CDR3 length is 15 residues. This chain's CDR3 is CASSQGINSGTEAFF. The CDR3 nucleotides are TGCGCCAGCAGCCAAGGTATAAATAGCGGAACTGAAGCTTTCTTT.

The rearrangement uses TRBV28 and TRBJ1-1, with D unresolved. V was cut by 4 bases and J by 6 bases, with 18 bases left in between. The germline V gene has CDR1 MDHEN and CDR2 SYDVKM. The CDR3 covers 15 residues. The CDR3 nucleotides read TGTGCCAGCAGTTCACCATGGCGGGCCCTGTCTGAAGCTTTCTTT. Its translation: CASSSPWRALSEAFF.

The chain combines TRBV12-5 with TRBJ2-1, with no clear D. The germline CDR1 and CDR2 sequences are LGHNT and FRNRAP. V lost 7 bases and J lost 4, with 14 bases in between. The CDR3 is made up of 14 amino acids. CDR3 in DNA: TGTGCTAGTGATGGTGAACATTTTTACAATGAGCAGTTCTTC. Translated, it gives CASDGEHFYNEQFF.

The chain is built from TRBV7-9 and TRBJ2-7; TRBD1 agrees at 8 bases. The V and J ends lost 5 bases and 2 bases, in that order; junction bases with no gene match: 5. CDR3 length: 14 amino acids. CDR1 SEHNR and CDR2 FQNEAQ come from the germline V gene (reference sequence). DNA of the CDR3: TGTGCCAGCAGCCCGGGACAGGAAACCTACGAGCAGTACTTC. Its protein product is CASSPGQETYEQYF.

The V gene is TRBV7-6, the J gene TRBJ2-1; the match to TRBD2 covers 11 bases. The V and J ends lost 1 base and 9 bases, in that order; junction bases with no gene match: 8. Germline V CDR1 and CDR2: SGHVS, FNYEAQ. The CDR3 has 16 amino acids. CDR3 residues: CASSLVSLAGGSEQFF. The CDR3 DNA reads as TGTGCCAGCAGCTTAGTTAGTCTAGCGGGGGGAAGTGAGCAGTTCTTC.

This chain links TRBV29-1 with TRBJ2-7; TRBD2 aligns across 7 bases. V lost 7 bases to trimming and J lost 8 bases; unmatched junction nucleotides: 11. Germline V lookup: CDR1 SQVTM, CDR2 ANQGSEA. The CDR3 consists of 12 residues. The DNA for the CDR3 is TGCAGCGCGACCTGGGAGGGCGAAAAGCAGTACTTC. Amino acids: CSATWEGEKQYF.

The V gene is TRBV2, the J gene TRBJ2-1; 8 nucleotides match TRBD1. Germline loops: CDR1 SNHLY, CDR2 FYNNEI. The J segment lost 7 bases and the V segment lost 7 bases, leaving 9 bases of the junction unmatched. The CDR3 covers 14 residues. As DNA, the CDR3 is TGTGCCAGCAACTGGGCAGGGGGCGAAAATGAGCAGTTCTTC. Translation gives CASNWAGGENEQFF.

This clone was counted once. Mismatch with germline at one junction end may stem from a read error. The chain couples TRBV11-3 to TRBJ2-2; D might be TRBD1 (6 bases). Germline CDR1 and CDR2: SGHNT and YENEEA. The length of the CDR3 is 16 residues. This CDR3 reads CAGSLVQGRDTGELFF. DNA for the CDR3: TGTGCCGGCAGCTTAGTGCAGGGGAGAGACACCGGGGAGCTGTTTTTT. The full variable domain, with the rest looked up from reference TRBV11-3 and TRBJ2-2, is EAGVVQSPRYKIIEKKQPVAFWCNPISGHNTLYWYLQNLGQGPELLIRYENEEAVDDSQLPKDRFSAERLKGVDSTLKIQPAELGDSAVYLCAGSLVQGRDTGELFFGEGSRLTVL.

The chain is built from TRBV25-1 and TRBJ1-2; a possible D gene is TRBD1 (5 bases). Germline V gene lookup returns CDR1 MGHDK and CDR2 SYGVNS. This CDR3 contains 11 residues. V was shortened by 8 bases and J by 7 bases, with 11 bases between the two germline ends. The CDR3 region is CASAGGGGYTF. CDR3 coding DNA: TGTGCCAGCGCCGGCGGGGGTGGCTACACCTTC.

The J gene is TRBJ2-1, the V gene TRBV6-1; TRBD1 matches 7 bases. Trimming removed 2 bases from V and 4 bases from J; junction bases left unmatched: 5. This CDR3 contains 15 residues. Germline CDR1 is MNHNS and CDR2 is SASEGT. As DNA, the CDR3 is TGTGCCAGCAGTGAACGAGAGGGGGCTTACAATGAGCAGTTCTTC. Amino acids: CASSEREGAYNEQFF.